Listed here is a single T cell receptor beta chain. Which antigen it targets is not known. Within one base of it there is no much larger clone, and no base qualities were kept. To estimate absolute template abundance from read counts, synthetic TCR analog templates were spiked into each PCR. The immunoSEQ assay used bias-controlled V and J gene primers to amplify TCRbeta CDR3 regions from genomic DNA. Rearranged TCRbeta segments were sequenced at approximately 20X coverage. Turning to the authors' computational methods: Sequencing errors were corrected by clustering and CDR3s were annotated against IMGT to assign V, D and J genes. Downstream analyses used only productive TCRbeta rearrangements and left out out-of-frame or stop-codon sequences. Clonality was computed as one minus Shannon entropy normalized by the log of the number of unique productive sequences. Clones differing between time points or between blood and tumor were identified by Fisher's exact test with Benjamini-Hochberg correction at adjusted p below 0.01. Entries here come from immuneACCESS through TCRdb and include only in-frame sequences with V and J called. Some clones fail to appear in such tables; in the studies checked, an unresolved V gene covers under half of the shortfall, and the cause of the remainder is unknown. That table supplies the V and J calls and clone size; D and trimming were determined from the DNA. The sample records about 51,000 clones, around 85% of which are singletons. The ten largest clones capture roughly 17% of the sample.

The sample belongs to a study of PD-L1 blockade in urothelial cancer (dated by TCRdb to 2016 to 2017). Turning to the overall study: Therapy was started at some point between 2014 and 2016 for all patients, and atezolizumab 1,200 mg was administered intravenously every 3 weeks. About 90% of the roughly 29 patients were identified as males with urothelial cancer of bladder origin, and a prior smoking history was reported by 18 of 29 patients. An ECOG performance status of 0 or 1 was recorded for the patients, and 0 to 3 prior chemotherapy regimens had been received by the patients. Blood samples were analyzed at two time points: 3 weeks after treatment start (second dose) and 6 weeks after treatment start. Blood samples yielded a median of about 150,000 T cells and 65,000 to 95,000 unique TCRs, with median clonality roughly 0.085. The study was an exploratory multi-omic analysis of somatic, immune and clinical correlates of response to PD-L1 blockade with atezolizumab in urothelial cancer. Pretreatment tumor samples, along with matched peripheral blood serially collected before and after atezolizumab treatment, were subjected to TCR sequencing. Durable clinical benefit was defined as a progression-free survival longer than 6 months, and TCR features were additionally tested against progression-free survival and overall survival. In the same patients who had TCR sequencing, pretreatment tumors also underwent whole exome sequencing and RNA sequencing. About 10 patients reached durable clinical benefit, while 15 to 20 patients did not. Some 29 patients had pretreatment blood TCR-seq, some 24 had at least one posttreatment blood collection, and some 24 had tumor TCR-seq. Study-level results and caveats: Improved progression-free and overall survival was associated with having pretreatment peripheral blood TCR clonality below the median. Because the sample size was small (n ≈ 29) and many exploratory analyses were performed, the results are intended to be hypothesis-generating. Among patients with durable benefit, tumor-associated TCR clones showed greater expansion in peripheral blood 3 weeks after treatment started (n = 22, p = 0.022).

CDR1 and CDR2 were assigned from the germline V gene as SNHLY and FYNNEI. Including the terminal cysteine and phenylalanine, the CDR3 comprises 16 residues. Only CDR3 DNA is held: 48 bases, read in frame from base 1. Unmatched junction bases come to 12, with V trimmed by 6 bases and J by 7 bases. The cohort included under 35 patients with locally advanced or metastatic urothelial carcinoma who were treated at Memorial Sloan Kettering on a trial protocol. Peripheral blood mononuclear cells were collected pretreatment and during treatment, with between 1 and 8 total time points obtained per patient. The Qiagen DNeasy Blood extraction kit was used to purify genomic DNA from total PBMCs and tumor samples. PBMCs were collected pretreatment and during treatment, and were isolated and stored as previously described.

The chain was built from TRBV2 and TRBJ1-5, and 10 bases in between align with TRBD1. The sequencing here drew on PBMCs, taken around atezolizumab (anti-PD-L1) treatment. The receptor's source is a man aged 55-75 years with urothelial cancer. This receptor has the CDR3 CASRGAGQGIRQPQHF. The bases read TGTGCCAGCAGAGGAGCGGGACAGGGGATTCGACAGCCCCAGCATTTT.